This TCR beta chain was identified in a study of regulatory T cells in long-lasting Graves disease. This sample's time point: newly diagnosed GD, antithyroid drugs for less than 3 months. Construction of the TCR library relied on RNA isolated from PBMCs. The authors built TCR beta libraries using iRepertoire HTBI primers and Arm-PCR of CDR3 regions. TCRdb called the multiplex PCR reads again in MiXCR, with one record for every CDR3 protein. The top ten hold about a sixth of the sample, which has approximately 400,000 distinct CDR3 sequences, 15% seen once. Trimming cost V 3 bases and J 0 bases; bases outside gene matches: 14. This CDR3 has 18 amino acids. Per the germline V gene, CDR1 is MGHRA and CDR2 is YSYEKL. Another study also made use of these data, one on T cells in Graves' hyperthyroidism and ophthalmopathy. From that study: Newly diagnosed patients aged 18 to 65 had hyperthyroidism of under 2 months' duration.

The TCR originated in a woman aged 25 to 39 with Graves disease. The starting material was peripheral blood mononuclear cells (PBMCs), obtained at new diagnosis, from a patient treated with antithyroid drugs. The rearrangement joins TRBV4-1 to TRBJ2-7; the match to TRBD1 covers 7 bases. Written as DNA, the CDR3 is TGCGCCAGCAGCCAGTATGAGGGACAGCAGTTGGGCTCCTACGAGCAGTACTTC. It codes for CASSQYEGQQLGSYEQYF.